This TCR beta chain was identified during a study of long-term antiretroviral therapy in people with HIV. Study-level results: ART adherence, viral resistance and therapy changes went unrecorded. Narrower CDR3 length ranges marked HIV repertoires relative to controls.

Looked up from germline, CDR1 is SGHRS and CDR2 is YFSETQ. Trimming at V came to 1 base and at J to 8 bases, leaving 11 bases not matched to a gene. CDR3 length: 15 residues. In the United States, treatment was given to all participants with HIV. Turning to this clone: Its cognate antigen is unknown.

Sequencing relied on immunoSEQ assay v3.0, run at survey level. Profiling relied on immunoSEQ multiplex PCR, and the TCRdb table lists in-frame clones only, not all of them. This sample has about 35,000 clones, with around 80% found just once. The TCR was taken from a woman aged 50 to 65 with HIV. The chain couples TRBV5-1 to TRBJ1-2; 7 positions match TRBD1. The sequencing here drew on unsorted PBMCs, taken 2 years after starting antiretroviral therapy. The DNA for the CDR3 is TGCGCCAGCAGCTTGCTCCACCGGGACAGAGAGGGCTACACCTTC. This translates into CASSLLHRDREGYTF.